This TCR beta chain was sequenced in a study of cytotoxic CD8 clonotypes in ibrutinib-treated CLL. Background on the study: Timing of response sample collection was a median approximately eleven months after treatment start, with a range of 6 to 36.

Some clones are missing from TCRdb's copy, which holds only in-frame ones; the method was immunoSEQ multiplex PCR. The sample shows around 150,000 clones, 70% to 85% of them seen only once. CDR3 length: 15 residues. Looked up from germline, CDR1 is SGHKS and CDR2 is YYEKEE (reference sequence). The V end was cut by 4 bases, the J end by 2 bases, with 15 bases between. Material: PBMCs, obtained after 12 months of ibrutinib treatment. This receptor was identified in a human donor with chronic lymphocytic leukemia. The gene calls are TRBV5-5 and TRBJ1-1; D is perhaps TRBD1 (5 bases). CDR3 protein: CASSRDPLLNTEAFF. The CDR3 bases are TGTGCCAGCAGCCGGGACCCTTTACTAAACACTGAAGCTTTCTTT.